Below, 30 T cell receptor beta chains from the same sample are listed, as sequenced in a study of CD8 T cells in ankylosing spondylitis. One entry per CDR3 protein, called by TCRdb with MiXCR from the 5' RACE reads. The sample lists roughly 200,000 distinct CDR3 sequences, roughly 24% occurring once. The sequenced sample consisted of blood, either unsorted or a sorted T cell fraction (not recorded which). The source is a male donor with ankylosing spondylitis or in good health (not recorded which).

The chain uses TRBV12-3 or TRBV12-4 and TRBJ2-1, with 9 bases identical to TRBD2. The J segment lost 6 bases and the V segment lost 6 bases, leaving 6 bases of the junction unmatched. The CDR3 sequence is 14 residues long. The CDR3 reads CASRPSGIPNEQFF. CDR3 nucleotide sequence: TGTGCCAGCAGACCTAGCGGGATACCCAATGAGCAGTTCTTC.

This clonotype was recorded at least ten times. The chain carries TRBV3-1 and TRBJ1-2, with D unresolved. V was pared by 1 base and J by 5 bases, with 8 bases between. Looked up from germline, CDR1 is LGHDT and CDR2 is YNNKEL (reference sequence). This CDR3 spans 13 amino acids. The CDR3: CASSQGGAYGYTF. Written as DNA, the CDR3 is TGTGCCAGCAGCCAAGGAGGAGCATATGGCTACACCTTC.

The gene calls are TRBV12-3 or TRBV12-4 and TRBJ2-2; no clear D gene. The CDR3 is made up of 16 amino acids. V shed 5 bases and J shed 0 bases, with 13 bases lying between them. The CDR3 reads CASSGRTKSNTGELFF. CDR3 in DNA: TGTGCCAGCAGTGGGCGAACCAAATCGAACACCGGGGAGCTGTTTTTT.

This clonotype was counted at least ten times. The chain joins TRBV20-1 to TRBJ2-2, with TRBD2 as a possible D gene (6 bases). This CDR3 has 15 residues. V lost 2 bases and J 1 base, leaving 11 bases between the germline ends. Germline V gives CDR1 DFQATT, CDR2 SNEGSKA (reference sequence). CDR3 nucleotides: TGCAGTGCTAGACCTGGGGGAGGGAACACCGGGGAGCTGTTTTTT. Protein sequence: CSARPGGGNTGELFF.

This clonotype showed up just a few times. The chain combines TRBV12-3 or TRBV12-4 with TRBJ2-3, with TRBD2 matching 9 bases. Trimming at V came to 4 bases and at J to 2 bases, leaving 10 bases not matched to a gene. This CDR3 is 17 amino acids long. CDR3 loop: CASSSPQTSGVTDTQYF. DNA for the CDR3: TGTGCCAGCAGTTCCCCCCAGACTAGCGGAGTCACAGATACGCAGTATTTT.

This clonotype was observed many times. The chain uses TRBV20-1 and TRBJ2-7; no clear D gene. Trimming shortened V by 4 bases and J by 2 bases, and 9 bases separated the two germline ends. This CDR3 is 12 amino acids long. Germline V CDR1 and CDR2: DFQATT, SNEGSKA (reference sequence). The CDR3 region is CSATTATYEQYF. For the CDR3, the DNA is TGCAGTGCTACGACGGCTACCTACGAGCAGTACTTC.

This clonotype appeared a few times. The chain carries TRBV20-1 and TRBJ2-7, with TRBD2 as a possible D gene (5 bases). This CDR3 has 13 residues. Trimming took off 8 bases at V and 5 bases at J, with 19 bases between the two ends. Germline V gives CDR1 DFQATT, CDR2 SNEGSKA (reference sequence). The CDR3 region is CSTYGSGKHEQYF. DNA of the CDR3: TGCAGTACTTACGGGTCGGGAAAGCACGAGCAGTACTTC.

This clonotype was counted ten times or more. The chain combines TRBV7-3 with TRBJ2-7, with 10 bases that match TRBD2. V lost 5 bases to trimming and J lost 7 bases; unmatched junction nucleotides: 11. The CDR3 is 15 amino acids. The germline CDR1 and CDR2 sequences are SGHTA and FQGTGA. The CDR3 reads CASSLHSGRAAEQYF. As DNA, the CDR3 is TGTGCCAGCAGCCTTCACAGCGGGAGGGCTGCGGAGCAGTACTTC.

The rearrangement uses TRBV20-1 and TRBJ2-2; 7 bases line up with TRBD2. In germline, CDR1 is DFQATT, CDR2 SNEGSKA (reference sequence). This CDR3 region has 16 residues. The V segment lost 0 bases and the J segment 0 bases; nucleotides outside the gene matches: 4. In nucleotides, the CDR3 is TGCAGTGCTAGAGATTGGCGGGGGACGAACACCGGGGAGCTGTTTTTT. As protein: CSARDWRGTNTGELFF.

This clonotype was recorded at least ten times. The rearrangement uses TRBV9 and TRBJ2-5; D perhaps matches TRBD2 (6 bases). CDR1 and CDR2 from the germline V gene are SGDLS and YYNGEE. V was cut by 6 bases and J by 1 base, with 13 bases left in between. The CDR3 spans 14 residues. The CDR3 sequence is CASNSGTAQETQYF. Written as DNA, the CDR3 is TGTGCCAGCAACTCGGGGACTGCCCAAGAGACCCAGTACTTC. The full variable domain, completed using reference TRBV9 and TRBJ2-5, is DSGVTQTPKHLITATGQRVTLRCSPRSGDLSVYWYQQSLDQGLQFLIQYYNGEERAKGNILERFSAQQFPDLHSELNLSSLELGDSALYFCASNSGTAQETQYFGPGTRLLVL.

There are many counts of this clonotype. This chain uses TRBV5-1 with TRBJ2-5; the match to TRBD1 covers 7 bases. The germline CDR1 and CDR2 sequences are SGHRS and YFSETQ. The CDR3 contains 16 residues. Trimming removed 0 bases from V and 4 bases from J; junction bases left unmatched: 9. The CDR3 reads CASSLGTGRRRETQYF. The CDR3 DNA follows: TGCGCCAGCAGCTTGGGGACAGGTAGGAGGAGAGAGACCCAGTACTTC.

In this sample, this clonotype turned up many times. The chain uses TRBV4-2 and TRBJ2-2; D ambiguous. The CDR3 has 16 residues. In germline, CDR1 is LGHNA, CDR2 YNFKEQ. The V gene lost 0 bases and the J gene lost 0 bases, with 8 bases spanning the gap. CDR3 nucleotides: TGTGCCAGCAGCCAAGATATATTGACGAACACCGGGGAGCTGTTTTTT. The encoded protein is CASSQDILTNTGELFF.

This clonotype has a handful of counts. The DNA of the CDR3 is TGCAGCGTTGTTGCAGGGGGCGCAGCTTTCTTT. It translates to CSVVAGGAAFF. This chain joins TRBV29-1 and TRBJ1-1; 8 bases align to TRBD1. CDR3 length: 11 amino acids. Per germline, CDR1 SQVTM and CDR2 ANQGSEA. V was clipped by 4 bases and J by 10 bases; unmatched bases: 5.

The chain employs TRBV20-1 and TRBJ2-3, with 8 bases matching TRBD2. The CDR3 is 14 amino acids. J was trimmed by 4 bases and V by 6 bases; bases with no gene match: 9. CDR1 is DFQATT and CDR2 is SNEGSKA in the germline V gene (reference sequence). CDR3 protein: CSAHRAGAADTQYF. CDR3 nucleotides: TGCAGTGCCCATCGAGCGGGAGCGGCAGATACGCAGTATTTT.

At least ten counts were recorded for this clonotype. V is TRBV5-6 and J is TRBJ2-7; D ambiguous. This CDR3 region has 12 residues. V was pared by 3 bases and J by 2 bases, with 6 bases between. Looked up from germline, CDR1 is SGHDT and CDR2 is YYEEEE. This chain's CDR3 is CASSSRTYEQYF. As DNA, the CDR3 is TGTGCCAGCAGCTCCCGAACCTACGAGCAGTACTTC.

This clonotype was observed at least ten times. The chain is built from TRBV25-1 and TRBJ2-2, with D possibly TRBD2 on 6 matching bases. This CDR3 region has 14 residues. Trimming removed 6 bases at V and 13 bases at J, with 21 bases between. Looked up from germline, CDR1 is MGHDK and CDR2 is SYGVNS. The CDR3 DNA reads TGTGCCAGCAGCCTCGGGACTTCTGTTGGTGGGCTGTTTTTT. This translates into CASSLGTSVGGLFF.

This clonotype was picked up many times. The J gene is TRBJ2-7, the V gene TRBV2, with D unclear. This CDR3 contains 11 residues. The germline V and J ends were trimmed by 5 bases and 2 bases, with 4 bases remaining between them. Germline assignment: CDR1 SNHLY and CDR2 FYNNEI. DNA for the CDR3: TGTGCCAGCAGTTACACCTACGAGCAGTACTTC. Translation: CASSYTYEQYF.

This clonotype came up many times. The chain employs TRBV5-1 and TRBJ2-1, with 8 bases identical to TRBD2. The ends lost 2 bases at V and 0 bases at J; junction bases unmatched: 4. This CDR3 comprises 16 residues. The germline V gene has CDR1 SGHRS and CDR2 YFSETQ. The DNA of the CDR3 is TGCGCCAGCAGCTTATCAGCGGGAGTCTCCTACAATGAGCAGTTCTTC. Translation gives CASSLSAGVSYNEQFF.

This clonotype was recorded a few times. The chain recombines TRBV20-1 with TRBJ2-1, with TRBD2 matching 14 bases. The CDR3 sequence is 16 residues long. Losses at the gene ends were 2 bases for V and 9 bases for J; bases not matched to a gene: 9. Germline assignment: CDR1 DFQATT and CDR2 SNEGSKA (reference sequence). CDR3 DNA sequence: TGCAGTGCTAGAACGACTAGCGGGAGGGCCCGAGGTGAGCAGTTCTTC. Amino acid sequence: CSARTTSGRARGEQFF.

This clonotype was observed a handful of times. V gene TRBV20-1 combines with J gene TRBJ2-3, with D tentatively TRBD2 (5 bases). V was shortened by 6 bases and J by 4 bases, with 11 bases between the two germline ends. This CDR3 comprises 12 residues. The germline V gene has CDR1 DFQATT and CDR2 SNEGSKA (reference sequence). As DNA, the CDR3 is TGCAGTGCCCTGGGGAGCGCAGATACGCAGTATTTT. Amino acids: CSALGSADTQYF.

This clonotype was observed once. The chain uses TRBV29-1 and TRBJ2-2; D not certain. The ends were cut back, 3 bases at V and 4 bases at J, with 6 bases in the middle. This CDR3 has 12 residues. Germline loops: CDR1 SQVTM, CDR2 ANQGSEA. As DNA, the CDR3 is TGCAGCGTTGATAGAGGCACCGGGGAGCTGTTTTTT. The encoded protein is CSVDRGTGELFF.

The V gene is TRBV27, the J gene TRBJ1-6, with no clear D. This CDR3 is 15 amino acids long. Germline values: CDR1 MNHEY, CDR2 SMNVEV (reference sequence). V lost 2 bases, J lost 10 bases, and 15 bases lay in between. The CDR3 DNA reads as TGTGCCAGCAGTTTACGAGCCACGGGATTGTCACCCCTCCACTTT. Amino acids: CASSLRATGLSPLHF.

Note on this clonotype: Being one base from a much bigger clone, this may be a read error. This sequence joins TRBV7-2 and TRBJ2-5; D could derive from TRBD1 or TRBD2 (5 bases each). The CDR3 is 9 residues long. CDR1 and CDR2 from the germline V gene are SGHTA and FQGNSA. The CDR3 reads CAVGENQYF. The CDR3 DNA follows: TGTGCCGTGGGGGAGAACCAGTACTTC.

This clonotype occurred many times. The chain couples TRBV3-1 to TRBJ1-1; D might be TRBD1 (5 bases). CDR1 is LGHDT and CDR2 is YNNKEL in the germline V gene (reference sequence). The CDR3 totals 13 residues. V lost 1 base, J lost 2 bases, and 5 bases lay in between. The CDR3 DNA reads as TGTGCCAGCAGCCAAGGGGGCAACACTGAAGCTTTCTTT. Its translation is CASSQGGNTEAFF.

This chain links TRBV20-1 with TRBJ1-5; tentatively, D is TRBD1 (5 bases). Germline V gene data show CDR1 as DFQATT and CDR2 as SNEGSKA (reference sequence). The CDR3 contains 14 residues. V lost 5 bases, J lost 1 base, and 12 bases lay in between. CDR3 region: CSAPTARSNQPQHF. The CDR3 nucleotides are TGCAGTGCTCCGACAGCAAGGAGCAATCAGCCCCAGCATTTT.

The sample holds many counts of this clonotype. The V and J genes are TRBV29-1 and TRBJ2-2; TRBD2 matches 13 bases. Germline V gene lookup returns CDR1 SQVTM and CDR2 ANQGSEA. The CDR3 totals 14 residues. V shed 7 bases and J 7 bases; nucleotides not matched to a gene: 6. Here the CDR3 reads CSARTSGSGGELFF. The CDR3 DNA follows: TGCAGCGCTAGGACTAGCGGGAGCGGCGGGGAGCTGTTTTTT.

In this sample, this clonotype turned up many times. V is TRBV7-9 and J is TRBJ1-4; tentative D call: TRBD1 (5 bases). Trimming left V 1 base short and J 5 bases short, with 8 bases between. Germline loops: CDR1 SEHNR, CDR2 FQNEAQ (reference sequence). The CDR3 contains 14 residues. The CDR3 DNA reads as TGTGCCAGCAGCTTAGTCCGGGACAATGAAAAACTGTTTTTT. Translation gives CASSLVRDNEKLFF.

In its sample, this clonotype was seen many times. The J gene is TRBJ1-2, the V gene TRBV5-1, with a tentative D call TRBD1 (6 bases). CDR1 is SGHRS and CDR2 is YFSETQ in the germline V gene. The CDR3 has 14 amino acids. V lost 4 bases, J lost 4 bases, and 14 bases lay in between. CDR3 sequence (DNA): TGCGCCAGCAGCGCCGATCAGGGGTCCTATGGCTACACCTTC. Translating it yields CASSADQGSYGYTF.

This clonotype was seen only a few times. The CDR3 reads CASSRDGPNQPQHF. The CDR3, as DNA: TGTGCCAGCAGTAGGGACGGCCCGAATCAGCCCCAGCATTTT. The chain employs TRBV28 and TRBJ1-5; tentative D call: TRBD1 (5 bases). Germline assignment: CDR1 MDHEN and CDR2 SYDVKM. V lost 5 bases, J lost 4 bases, and 12 bases lay in between. The CDR3 sequence is 14 residues long.

This clonotype showed up many times. The V gene is TRBV6-1, the J gene TRBJ1-1; D unresolved. The CDR3 is 11 amino acids. Trimming took 4 bases from V and 7 from J, leaving 7 bases between them. CDR1 MNHNS and CDR2 SASEGT come from the germline V gene. As DNA, the CDR3 is TGTGCCAGCAGTGCCCAGAATGAAGCTTTCTTT. Amino acid sequence: CASSAQNEAFF.